The 32 T cell receptor beta chains presented below share a single source sample, sequenced in a study of blood T cell repertoires in COVID-19 (dated by TCRdb to 2019 to 2021). Receptor libraries were prepared by the immunoSEQ multiplex PCR assay. Imported from immuneACCESS, the table was reduced by TCRdb to in-frame sequences with V and J called. These copies leave out some clones; in studies compared against another copy, an unresolved V gene accounts for under half, and the cause of the remainder is not known. The sample records around 250,000 clones, roughly nine tenths of which are singletons. The ten largest clones take up roughly 5.8% of the sample. Sequencing was done on a sample of peripheral blood. These receptors were obtained from a man aged 60-69 years with acute or convalescent COVID-19.

The rearrangement links TRBV5-1 to TRBJ2-1; D might be TRBD2 (6 bases). Germline V gives CDR1 SGHRS, CDR2 YFSETQ. The CDR3 totals 16 residues. The V end lost 4 bases, the J end lost 8 bases, and 22 bases lay between the germline ends. CDR3 amino acids: CASSPVSLALGDEQFF. Written as DNA, the CDR3 is TGCGCCAGCAGCCCGGTTAGTCTAGCGCTTGGGGATGAGCAGTTCTTC.

V and J are TRBV6-5 and TRBJ2-2; TRBD1 aligns across 7 bases. This CDR3 is built from 15 residues. The germline V gene encodes CDR1 MNHEY and CDR2 SVGAGI. V was clipped by 6 bases and J by 5 bases; unmatched bases: 9. The CDR3 DNA reads TGTGCCAGCAGAAGTGACAGGGCATCAACCGGGGAGCTGTTTTTT. It encodes CASRSDRASTGELFF.

The rearrangement links TRBV29-1 to TRBJ2-1; 8 bases match TRBD1. The CDR3 has 14 residues. In germline, CDR1 is SQVTM, CDR2 ANQGSEA. Losses at the gene ends were 3 bases for V and 4 bases for J; bases not matched to a gene: 5. The CDR3 is CSVDRTGGYNEQFF. The DNA of the CDR3 is TGCAGCGTTGATCGAACAGGGGGATACAATGAGCAGTTCTTC.

This chain uses TRBV28 with TRBJ1-1; D gene unclear. Germline CDR1 is MDHEN and CDR2 is SYDVKM. This CDR3 spans 14 amino acids. V lost 2 bases and J lost 1, with 8 bases in between. The CDR3 reads CASSLHRENTEAFF. The CDR3 coding sequence is TGTGCCAGCAGTTTACATCGAGAGAACACTGAAGCTTTCTTT.

This chain connects TRBV4-3 to TRBJ1-4; D gene uncertain. Germline CDR1 and CDR2: LGHNA and YSLEER. There are 13 residues in the CDR3. V lost 4 bases to trimming and J lost 8 bases, with 11 bases between them. This CDR3 is CASSPHHGEKLFF. The CDR3 DNA reads TGCGCCAGCAGCCCTCACCACGGGGAAAAACTGTTTTTT.

This chain joins TRBV28 and TRBJ2-7, with D perhaps TRBD1 (6 bases). Germline CDR1 is MDHEN and CDR2 is SYDVKM. Trimming stripped 8 bases from V and 2 bases from J, with 7 bases between. The CDR3 covers 11 residues. The CDR3 spells CASGQTYEQYF. CDR3 nucleotide sequence: TGTGCCAGCGGACAGACCTACGAGCAGTACTTC.

The rearrangement uses TRBV5-6 and TRBJ2-7, with TRBD1 matching over 7 bases. CDR3 length equals 12 residues. Losses at the gene ends were 1 base for V and 11 bases for J; bases not matched to a gene: 6. Germline CDR1 is SGHDT and CDR2 is YYEEEE. Written as DNA, the CDR3 is TGTGCCAGCAGCTTGAACCGGGACAGTGAGTACTTC. This translates into CASSLNRDSEYF.

The chain combines TRBV29-1 with TRBJ1-3; 7 bases map to TRBD1. This CDR3 has 13 amino acids. Germline V gene data show CDR1 as SQVTM and CDR2 as ANQGSEA. J gave up 0 bases and V 7 bases, and 3 bases lay outside the gene matches. The CDR3: CSAGDSSGNTIYF. Written as DNA, the CDR3 is TGCAGCGCCGGGGACAGCTCTGGAAACACCATATATTTT. The variable domain in full, completed from reference TRBV29-1 and TRBJ1-3, reads SAVISQKPSRDICQRGTSLTIQCQVDSQVTMMFWYRQQPGQSLTLIATANQGSEATYESGFVIDKFPISRPNLTFSTLTVSNMSPEDSSIYLCSAGDSSGNTIYFGEGSWLTVV.

The gene calls are TRBV18 and TRBJ2-7, with a weak D call TRBD1 (6 bases). The CDR3 totals 15 residues. Trimming pared 2 bases from V and 3 bases from J, leaving 14 bases between. Germline-derived CDR1 and CDR2 are KGHSH and LQKENI. The CDR3: CASSPLGARNYEQYF. The CDR3 DNA follows: TGTGCCAGCTCACCATTGGGGGCCAGAAACTACGAGCAGTACTTC.

In this sample, this clone turned up a few times. The J gene is TRBJ2-5, the V gene TRBV28, with TRBD1 identical over 8 bases. The junction had 10 bases not matched to a gene; V was cut back by 6 bases and J by 1 base. There are 16 residues in the CDR3. Per the germline V gene, CDR1 is MDHEN and CDR2 is SYDVKM. The CDR3 loop reads CASRKRQGSRQETQYF. In DNA, the CDR3 is TGTGCCAGCAGAAAAAGACAGGGGAGTCGCCAAGAGACCCAGTACTTC.

CDR3: CAISAGQGIYEQYF. CDR3 coding DNA: TGTGCCATCAGTGCGGGACAGGGTATTTACGAGCAGTACTTC. The chain is built from TRBV10-3 and TRBJ2-7; the match to TRBD1 covers 9 bases. This CDR3 has 14 amino acids. Germline-derived CDR1 and CDR2 are ENHRY and SYGVKD. The junction had 5 bases not matched to a gene; V was cut back by 4 bases and J by 4 bases.

The chain combines TRBV28 with TRBJ2-1, with 8 bases fitting TRBD2. CDR1 is MDHEN, CDR2 SYDVKM, per germline. The CDR3 has 16 amino acids. With 1 base clipped from V and 9 bases from J, the junction kept 11 bases outside the gene matches. In nucleotides, the CDR3 is TGTGCCAGCAGTTTATCGCTAGCGGGCGCCCGGGGTGAGCAGTTCTTC. It translates to CASSLSLAGARGEQFF.

The V and J genes are TRBV5-4 and TRBJ1-3, with TRBD1 as a possible D gene (6 bases). Trimming took off 0 bases at V and 2 bases at J, with 12 bases between the two ends. This CDR3 contains 16 residues. Germline CDR1 is SGHNT and CDR2 is YYREEE (reference sequence). The CDR3 DNA follows: TGTGCCAGCAGCTTGGCGGCGGGGGCGACTGGAAACACCATATATTTT. Amino acids: CASSLAAGATGNTIYF.

This clone was seen a single time. The V and J genes are TRBV7-2 and TRBJ1-2; 7 bases are shared with TRBD1. The ends lost 6 bases at V and 7 bases at J; junction bases unmatched: 11. The V gene's germline CDR1 is SGHTA and CDR2 FQGNSA. The CDR3 length is 14 residues. DNA for the CDR3: TGTGCCAGCAGGGAGGGGGCACGGTACTCTGGCTACACCTTC. Amino acids: CASREGARYSGYTF.

V gene TRBV6-1 combines with J gene TRBJ2-1; D remains unclear. The CDR3 loop spans 15 amino acids. Trimming took off 0 bases at V and 4 bases at J, with 10 bases between the two ends. Per germline, CDR1 MNHNS and CDR2 SASEGT. The CDR3 coding sequence is TGTGCCAGCAGTGAAGCGACGCTAGGTTACAATGAGCAGTTCTTC. It specifies CASSEATLGYNEQFF.

A few counts support this clone. The chain employs TRBV7-3 and TRBJ2-1, with D perhaps matching TRBD2 (6 bases). Germline CDR1 reads SGHTA; CDR2 reads FQGTGA. The ends were cut back, 0 bases at V and 5 bases at J, with 11 bases in the middle. The CDR3 contains 15 residues. CDR3 sequence: CASSLTPGENNEQFF. The CDR3 DNA follows: TGTGCCAGCAGCTTAACGCCGGGAGAGAACAATGAGCAGTTCTTC.

This chain links TRBV5-1 with TRBJ1-1; TRBD1 is a possible D gene (6 bases). Germline V lookup: CDR1 SGHRS, CDR2 YFSETQ. CDR3 length equals 15 residues. The V end was cut by 2 bases, the J end by 4 bases, with 15 bases between. The CDR3 sequence: CASSFSGQGTTEAFF. The CDR3 DNA follows: TGCGCCAGCAGCTTTAGCGGGCAGGGGACCACTGAAGCTTTCTTT.

The chain recombines TRBV19 with TRBJ2-7; 8 bases align to TRBD2. Germline V gene data show CDR1 as LNHDA and CDR2 as SQIVND (reference sequence). Germline trimming cut 3 bases from V and 2 bases from J; bases unmatched to any gene: 3. This CDR3 spans 14 amino acids. In nucleotides, the CDR3 is TGTGCCAGTAGTATTGTAGCGGGACCCTACGAGCAGTACTTC. It specifies CASSIVAGPYEQYF.

The chain links TRBV28 to TRBJ2-1, with D perhaps TRBD2 (6 bases). The CDR3 loop spans 15 amino acids. The germline CDR1 and CDR2 sequences are MDHEN and SYDVKM. V was trimmed by 2 bases and J by 2 bases, leaving 10 bases between them. CDR3 region: CASSLGGKTYNEQFF. The CDR3 DNA sequence: TGTGCCAGCAGTTTAGGGGGGAAAACCTACAATGAGCAGTTCTTC.

This clone was seen just once. The CDR3 region has the DNA TGTGCCAGTATACGGGATCGAGAAAGTAATCAGCCCCAGCATTTT. Its translation is CASIRDRESNQPQHF. The gene calls are TRBV19 and TRBJ1-5; D unclear. The CDR3 consists of 15 residues. V dropped 7 bases and J dropped 4 bases, with 17 bases sitting between them. In germline, CDR1 is LNHDA, CDR2 SQIVND (reference sequence).

This chain connects TRBV5-6 to TRBJ2-7; D might be TRBD2 (7 bases). The germline V gene has CDR1 SGHDT and CDR2 YYEEEE. V was cut by 7 bases and J by 3 bases, with 23 bases left in between. CDR3 size: 16 residues. As DNA, the CDR3 is TGTGCCAGCCGCTCCGGGGGCGGGGGCAGATTCTACGAGCAGTACTTC. Its translation is CASRSGGGGRFYEQYF. Combining the CDR3 with reference TRBV5-6 and TRBJ2-7 gives the whole variable domain DAGVTQSPTHLIKTRGQQVTLRCSPKSGHDTVSWYQQALGQGPQFIFQYYEEEERQRGNFPDRFSGHQFPNYSSELNVNALLLGDSALYLCASRSGGGGRFYEQYFGPGTRLTVT.

V usage is TRBV29-1 and J usage is TRBJ2-2; the D gene is possibly TRBD2 (7 bases). V gave up 1 base and J gave up 8 bases, with 17 bases separating them. CDR3 length equals 15 residues. Germline lookup yields CDR1 SQVTM and CDR2 ANQGSEA. The CDR3: CSVEVRGAQLGELFF. The CDR3 DNA is TGCAGCGTTGAAGTTCGGGGGGCGCAGCTGGGGGAGCTGTTTTTT.

The chain uses TRBV4-3 and TRBJ2-3; TRBD2 matches 13 bases. Trimming at V came to 0 bases and at J to 5 bases, leaving 5 bases not matched to a gene. This CDR3 comprises 17 residues. Germline CDR1 and CDR2: LGHNA and YSLEER. The CDR3 loop is CASSQESLAGGLDTQYF. The CDR3 DNA sequence: TGCGCCAGCAGCCAAGAATCACTAGCGGGAGGGTTAGATACGCAGTATTTT.

The chain has TRBV5-4 and TRBJ2-7; 8 nucleotides match TRBD1. Trimming took 4 bases from V and 4 from J; bases not matched to a gene: 4. The CDR3 is 13 amino acids. Germline V gene data show CDR1 as SGHNT and CDR2 as YYREEE (reference sequence). In DNA, the CDR3 is TGTGCCAGCAGCCCATGGACAGGGTACGAGCAGTACTTC. Its protein is CASSPWTGYEQYF. Complete variable domain (other parts from reference TRBV5-4 and TRBJ2-7): ETGVTQSPTHLIKTRGQQVTLRCSSQSGHNTVSWYQQALGQGPQFIFQYYREEENGRGNFPPRFSGLQFPNYSSELNVNALELDDSALYLCASSPWTGYEQYFGPGTRLTVT.

Regarding this clone: This CDR3 is missing its conserved last phenylalanine or tryptophan, likely due to a read error. The limits of the CDR3 on the DNA are not certain, so only TCRdb's listed CDR3 is given. The chain is built from TRBV3-1 (or the pseudogene TRBV3-2) and TRBJ2-4; TRBD2, the table's D call, was not compared with the DNA. Including both end residues, the CDR3 is 12 amino acids long. CDR1 is LGHDT, CDR2 YNNKEL, per germline (reference sequence). The CDR3 sequence: CASSQPLRVPHL.

The rearrangement joins TRBV4-3 to TRBJ2-7, with TRBD2 identical over 10 bases. The length of the CDR3 is 14 residues. Germline V CDR1 and CDR2: LGHNA, YSLEER. With V trimmed by 4 bases and J by 3 bases, 3 bases remained unmatched. CDR3 nucleotide sequence: TGCGCCAGCAGCCCGGGACTAGCGCACTACGAGCAGTACTTC. The encoded protein is CASSPGLAHYEQYF.

This chain uses TRBV25-1 with TRBJ2-7; D possibly corresponds to TRBD1 (6 bases). V lost 1 base to trimming and J lost 7 bases, with 17 bases between them. The CDR3 length is 15 residues. Germline lookup yields CDR1 MGHDK and CDR2 SYGVNS. CDR3 nucleotide sequence: TGTGCCAGCAGTGAATCGCACGGGACATTTTTTGAGCAGTACTTC. Translating gives CASSESHGTFFEQYF.

The CDR3 nucleotides read TGTGCCAGCAGTACCGACAGGGATGGCTACACCTTC. Translated, it gives CASSTDRDGYTF. The chain has TRBV25-1 and TRBJ1-2; TRBD1 matches at 7 bases. The V gene's germline CDR1 is MGHDK and CDR2 SYGVNS. The CDR3 contains 12 residues. Germline trimming cut 5 bases from V and 6 bases from J; bases unmatched to any gene: 3.

The chain links TRBV4-3 to TRBJ2-7; 7 bases match TRBD2. V lost 0 bases, J lost 5 bases, and 13 bases stayed unmatched. Germline CDR1 is LGHNA and CDR2 is YSLEER. The CDR3 contains 17 residues. The CDR3 DNA reads TGCGCCAGCAGCCAAGATGTCGGGCGCGGGAGTAAGGACGAGCAGTACTTC. Encoded protein: CASSQDVGRGSKDEQYF.

V gene TRBV9 combines with J gene TRBJ2-7, with unresolved D. V lost 0 bases and J 0 bases, leaving 13 bases between the germline ends. This CDR3 comprises 16 residues. Germline CDR1 is SGDLS and CDR2 is YYNGEE. CDR3 in amino acids: CASSVGATQASYEQYF. The CDR3 nucleotides are TGTGCCAGCAGCGTAGGGGCTACCCAAGCCTCCTACGAGCAGTACTTC.

The chain couples TRBV5-1 to TRBJ2-1, with 12 positions matching TRBD1. The V gene end was trimmed by 4 bases and the J gene end by 8 bases; junction bases not matched to a gene: 4. Germline lookup yields CDR1 SGHRS and CDR2 YFSETQ. The CDR3 is 14 residues long. CDR3 in amino acids: CASSAGTGGHEQFF. The DNA of the CDR3 is TGCGCCAGCAGCGCAGGGACAGGGGGCCATGAGCAGTTCTTC.

The chain employs TRBV7-2 and TRBJ2-1; 11 bases line up with TRBD2. Germline-derived CDR1 and CDR2 are SGHTA and FQGNSA. This CDR3 contains 14 residues. V was pared by 4 bases and J by 8 bases, with 4 bases of the junction left unmatched. The CDR3 DNA sequence: TGTGCCAGCAGCTCACTAGCGGGAGTGGATGAGCAGTTCTTC. Protein: CASSSLAGVDEQFF.